Shown below are 12 T cell receptor beta chains from a single sample sequenced in a study of blood T cells in healthy people across ages. Primers used in a second PCR of roughly 6 to 12 cycles were a sample-barcoded 5' primer and a J-beta primer mix. TCRdb reprocessed the 5' RACE reads via MiXCR and lists one record per CDR3 protein. This sample has some 730,000 distinct CDR3 sequences, with over 20% found just once. Sequenced material: blood. These receptors all come from a man aged 70-80 years in good health.

This clonotype was counted a few times. The CDR3 protein is CSELAGGSSSYNEQFF. The DNA of the CDR3 is TGCAGTGAATTAGCGGGGGGTTCTAGCTCCTACAATGAGCAGTTCTTC. The chain joins TRBV20-1 to TRBJ2-1; TRBD2 matches 10 bases. CDR1 and CDR2 from the germline V gene are DFQATT and SNEGSKA (reference sequence). V dropped 7 bases and J dropped 0; count of bases not matched to a gene: 9. This CDR3 contains 16 residues.

The rearrangement links TRBV7-6 to TRBJ2-7; unclear D gene. This CDR3 comprises 12 residues. V was clipped by 0 bases and J by 7 bases, with 7 bases between them. Germline CDR1 is SGHVS and CDR2 is FNYEAQ. The CDR3 nucleotides read TGTGCCAGCAGCTTAGCGGGTTGGGAGCAGTACTTC. It specifies CASSLAGWEQYF.

This clonotype was seen a few times. The chain couples TRBV10-3 to TRBJ2-3, with 7 bases that match TRBD2. CDR1 is ENHRY, CDR2 SYGVKD, per germline. This CDR3 is built from 15 residues. V gave up 6 bases and J gave up 3 bases; unmatched junction bases: 9. The CDR3 DNA sequence: TGTGCCATCAGGGTGGAAGCGGGGCCGACAGATACGCAGTATTTT. It specifies CAIRVEAGPTDTQYF.

V and J are TRBV7-9 and TRBJ2-3, with D possibly matching TRBD2 (5 bases). The germline gives CDR1 SEHNR, CDR2 FQNEAQ (reference sequence). The germline V and J ends were trimmed by 7 bases and 6 bases, with 14 bases remaining between them. This CDR3 has 13 residues. DNA of the CDR3: TGTGCCAGCAATAAGGAGGAGCGCGATACGCAGTATTTT. Protein: CASNKEERDTQYF.

This chain uses TRBV5-5 with TRBJ2-2, with D unresolved. The germline V gene has CDR1 SGHKS and CDR2 YYEKEE (reference sequence). This CDR3 comprises 16 residues. V was pared by 0 bases and J by 4 bases, with 13 bases between. Written as DNA, the CDR3 is TGTGCCAGCAGCTTGGAACTCCTCCCGGGCACCGGGGAGCTGTTTTTT. It is translated as CASSLELLPGTGELFF. Filled out from reference TRBV5-5 and TRBJ2-2, the complete variable domain reads DAGVTQSPTHLIKTRGQQVTLRCSPISGHKSVSWYQQVLGQGPQFIFQYYEKEERGRGNFPDRFSARQFPNYSSELNVNALLLGDSALYLCASSLELLPGTGELFFGEGSRLTVL.

The chain is built from TRBV25-1 and TRBJ1-2; D perhaps matches TRBD1 (6 bases). V was trimmed by 3 bases and J by 0 bases, leaving 17 bases between them. The CDR3 length is 17 residues. Per the germline V gene, CDR1 is MGHDK and CDR2 is SYGVNS. CDR3 amino acids: CASSDRSPGVANYGYTF. For the CDR3, the DNA is TGTGCCAGCAGTGATCGGAGCCCAGGGGTAGCTAACTATGGCTACACCTTC.

This clonotype was counted between two and nine times. The gene calls are TRBV5-1 and TRBJ1-4, with D perhaps TRBD1 (6 bases). The ends were cut back, 2 bases at V and 6 bases at J, with 29 bases in the middle. There are 20 residues in the CDR3. Germline V gene lookup returns CDR1 SGHRS and CDR2 YFSETQ. The CDR3 region has the DNA TGCGCCAGCAGCTTAGGACAGTTAATCTCCGGGGGAACTGCCCATGAAAAACTGTTTTTT. Residues: CASSLGQLISGGTAHEKLFF.

The rearrangement links TRBV4-2 to TRBJ1-6, with D unclear. Trimming left V 4 bases short and J 10 bases short, with 17 bases between. Germline V lookup: CDR1 LGHNA, CDR2 YNFKEQ. This CDR3 contains 15 residues. CDR3 in DNA: TGTGCCAGCAGCCCTCCGATTTGGGTAGTATCACCCCTCCACTTT. It encodes CASSPPIWVVSPLHF.

The chain recombines TRBV5-1 with TRBJ2-7; 10 bases agree with TRBD1. The CDR3 extends over 16 amino acids. The germline CDR1 and CDR2 sequences are SGHRS and YFSETQ. The J segment lost 2 bases and the V segment lost 4 bases, leaving 9 bases of the junction unmatched. The CDR3 coding sequence is TGCGCCAGCAGCGCGTCCGGGACAGGGGTACCCTACGAGCAGTACTTC. It encodes CASSASGTGVPYEQYF. Full variable domain (outside the CDR3, taken from reference TRBV5-1 and TRBJ2-7): KAGVTQTPRYLIKTRGQQVTLSCSPISGHRSVSWYQQTPGQGLQFLFEYFSETQRNKGNFPGRFSGRQFSNSRSEMNVSTLELGDSALYLCASSASGTGVPYEQYFGPGTRLTVT.

The chain carries TRBV5-1 and TRBJ2-3; no firm D call. Germline V gene data show CDR1 as SGHRS and CDR2 as YFSETQ. The CDR3 is 16 amino acids. V shed 0 bases and J shed 0 bases, with 11 bases lying between them. CDR3 coding DNA: TGCGCCAGCAGCTTGGGATCGGGTTCGAGCACAGATACGCAGTATTTT. Its translation: CASSLGSGSSTDTQYF.

CDR3 protein: CASSPTIGSASSYNEQFF. In DNA, the CDR3 is TGTGCCAGCTCACCGACCATTGGCAGCGCCAGCTCCTACAATGAGCAGTTCTTC. V and J are TRBV18 and TRBJ2-1; D not certain. The germline V and J ends were trimmed by 3 bases and 0 bases, with 18 bases remaining between them. The germline gives CDR1 KGHSH, CDR2 LQKENI. This CDR3 region has 18 residues.

The J gene is TRBJ2-3, the V gene TRBV7-9; tentatively, D is TRBD2 (6 bases). Looked up from germline, CDR1 is SEHNR and CDR2 is FQNEAQ (reference sequence). CDR3 length equals 16 residues. V was clipped by 2 bases and J by 2 bases, with 14 bases between them. The CDR3 region has the DNA TGTGCCAGCAGCTTACTCGTGGGGGACTCCACAGATACGCAGTATTTT. Translating gives CASSLLVGDSTDTQYF.